This T cell receptor (beta chain) was profiled in a study of patients and donors after allogeneic stem cell transplantation. TCRdb processed the RT-PCR reads anew with MiXCR; each CDR3 protein has one entry. The profile shows around 25,000 distinct CDR3 sequences, about 42% of them singletons. This clonotype was found a few times. The germline CDR1 and CDR2 sequences are SGHTA and FQGTGA. The CDR3 consists of 16 residues. Trimming cost V 2 bases and J 3 bases; bases outside gene matches: 8. The sequencing input was blood, either unsorted or a sorted T cell fraction (not recorded which). The chain joins TRBV7-3 to TRBJ2-3, with TRBD1 identical over 7 bases. The source is a human donor who was either an allogeneic HSCT recipient or a stem cell or donor lymphocyte infusion donor (not recorded which). It is not recorded whose cells these are; they may come from a transplant donor. CDR3: CASSLVGTVGTDTQYF. In nucleotides, the CDR3 is TGTGCCAGCAGCTTAGTCGGGACAGTGGGGACAGATACGCAGTATTTT.